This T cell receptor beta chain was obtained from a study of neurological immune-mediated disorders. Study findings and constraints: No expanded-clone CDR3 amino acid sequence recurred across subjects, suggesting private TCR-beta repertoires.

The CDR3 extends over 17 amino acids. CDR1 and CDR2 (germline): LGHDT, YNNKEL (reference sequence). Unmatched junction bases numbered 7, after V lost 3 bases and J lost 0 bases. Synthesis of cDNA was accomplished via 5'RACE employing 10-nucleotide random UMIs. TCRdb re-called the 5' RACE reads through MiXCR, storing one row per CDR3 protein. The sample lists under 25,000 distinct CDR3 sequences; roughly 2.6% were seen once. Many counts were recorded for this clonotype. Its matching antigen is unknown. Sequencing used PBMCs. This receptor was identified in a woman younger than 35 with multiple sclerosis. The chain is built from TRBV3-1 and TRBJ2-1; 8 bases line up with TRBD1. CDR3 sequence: CASSHTTGGSSYNEQFF. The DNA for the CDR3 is TGTGCCAGCAGCCATACTACAGGGGGGAGCTCCTACAATGAGCAGTTCTTC.